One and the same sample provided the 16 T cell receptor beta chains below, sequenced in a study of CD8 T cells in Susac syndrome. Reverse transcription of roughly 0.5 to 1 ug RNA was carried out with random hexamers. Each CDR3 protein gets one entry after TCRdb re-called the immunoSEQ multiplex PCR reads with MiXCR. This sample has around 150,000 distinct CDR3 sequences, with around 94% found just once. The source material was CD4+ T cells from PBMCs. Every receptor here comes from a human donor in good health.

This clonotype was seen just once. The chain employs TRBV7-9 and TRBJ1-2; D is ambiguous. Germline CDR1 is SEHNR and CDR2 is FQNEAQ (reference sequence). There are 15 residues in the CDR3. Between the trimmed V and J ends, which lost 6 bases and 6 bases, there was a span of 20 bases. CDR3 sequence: CASSLLRPARDGYTF. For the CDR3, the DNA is TGTGCCAGCAGTTTACTCCGACCGGCTCGGGATGGCTACACCTTC.

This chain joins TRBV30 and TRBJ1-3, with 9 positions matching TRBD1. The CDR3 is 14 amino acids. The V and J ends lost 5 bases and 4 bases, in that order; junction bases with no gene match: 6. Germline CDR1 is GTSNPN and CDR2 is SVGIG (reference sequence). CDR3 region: CAWELGQGGNTIYF. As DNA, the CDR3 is TGTGCCTGGGAGCTGGGACAGGGAGGAAACACCATATATTTT.

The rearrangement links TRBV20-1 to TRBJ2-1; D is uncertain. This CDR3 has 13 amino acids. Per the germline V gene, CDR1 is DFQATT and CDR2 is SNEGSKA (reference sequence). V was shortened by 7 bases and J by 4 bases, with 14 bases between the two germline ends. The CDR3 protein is CSVPGGGYNEQFF. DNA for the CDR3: TGCAGTGTGCCGGGTGGTGGATACAATGAGCAGTTCTTC.

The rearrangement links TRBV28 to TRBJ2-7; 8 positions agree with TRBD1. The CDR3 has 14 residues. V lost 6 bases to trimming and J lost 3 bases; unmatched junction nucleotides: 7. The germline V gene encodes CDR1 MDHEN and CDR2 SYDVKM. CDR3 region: CASRGQVSYYEQYF. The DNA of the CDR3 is TGTGCCAGCAGGGGACAGGTTTCCTACTACGAGCAGTACTTC.

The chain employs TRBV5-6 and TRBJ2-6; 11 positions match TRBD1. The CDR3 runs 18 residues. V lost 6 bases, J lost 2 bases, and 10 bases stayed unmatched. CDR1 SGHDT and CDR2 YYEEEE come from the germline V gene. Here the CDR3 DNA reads TGTGCCAGCACCCTTGGTGGGACAGGGGGTGCTGGGGCCAACGTCCTGACTTTC. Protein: CASTLGGTGGAGANVLTF.

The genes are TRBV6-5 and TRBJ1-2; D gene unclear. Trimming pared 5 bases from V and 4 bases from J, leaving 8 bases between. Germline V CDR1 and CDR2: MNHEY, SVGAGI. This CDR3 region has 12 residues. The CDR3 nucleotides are TGTGCCAGCAGTCAACGGGCCTATGGCTACACCTTC. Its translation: CASSQRAYGYTF.

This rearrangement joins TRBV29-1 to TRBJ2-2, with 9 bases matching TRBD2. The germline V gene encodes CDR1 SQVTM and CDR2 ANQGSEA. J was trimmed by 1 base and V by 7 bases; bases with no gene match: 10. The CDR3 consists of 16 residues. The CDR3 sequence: CSGLAGSNMNTGELFF. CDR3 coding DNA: TGCAGCGGTCTAGCGGGGAGTAACATGAACACCGGGGAGCTGTTTTTT.

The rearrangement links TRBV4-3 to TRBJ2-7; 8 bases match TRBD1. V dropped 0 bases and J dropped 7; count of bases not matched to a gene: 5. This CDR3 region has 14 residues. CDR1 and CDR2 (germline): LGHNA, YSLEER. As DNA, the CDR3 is TGCGCCAGCAGCCAAGAGACAGGGGCCGCGGAGCAGTACTTC. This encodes CASSQETGAAEQYF.

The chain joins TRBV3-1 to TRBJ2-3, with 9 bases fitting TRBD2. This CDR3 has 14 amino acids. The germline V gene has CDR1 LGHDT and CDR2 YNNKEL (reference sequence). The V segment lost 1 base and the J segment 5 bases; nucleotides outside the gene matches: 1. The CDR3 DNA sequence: TGTGCCAGCAGCCAAGGAGCGGGAGGAGATACGCAGTATTTT. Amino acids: CASSQGAGGDTQYF.

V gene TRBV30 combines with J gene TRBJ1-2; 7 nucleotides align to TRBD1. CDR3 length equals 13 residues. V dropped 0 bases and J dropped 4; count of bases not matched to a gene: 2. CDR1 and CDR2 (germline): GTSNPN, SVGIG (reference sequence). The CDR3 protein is CAWSVPGGYGYTF. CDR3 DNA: TGTGCCTGGAGTGTACCAGGGGGCTATGGCTACACCTTC. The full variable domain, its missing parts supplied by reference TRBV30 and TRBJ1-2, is SQTIHQWPATLVQPVGSPLSLECTVEGTSNPNLYWYRQAAGRGLQLLFYSVGIGQISSEVPQNLSASRPQDRQFILSSKKLLLSDSGFYLCAWSVPGGYGYTFGSGTRLTVV.

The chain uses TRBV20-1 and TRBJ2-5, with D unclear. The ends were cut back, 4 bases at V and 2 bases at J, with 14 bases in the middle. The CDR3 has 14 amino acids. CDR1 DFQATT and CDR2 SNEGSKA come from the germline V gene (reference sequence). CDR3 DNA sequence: TGCAGTGCTACCACCCCGGATGGACAAGAGACCCAGTACTTC. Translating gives CSATTPDGQETQYF.

Written as DNA, the CDR3 is TGTGCCAGCAGCCACGAGGGCTATGGCTACACCTTC. Residues: CASSHEGYGYTF. V is TRBV9 and J is TRBJ1-2, with D unresolved. The length of the CDR3 is 12 residues. Trimming pared 4 bases from V and 4 bases from J, leaving 8 bases between. Germline lookup yields CDR1 SGDLS and CDR2 YYNGEE.

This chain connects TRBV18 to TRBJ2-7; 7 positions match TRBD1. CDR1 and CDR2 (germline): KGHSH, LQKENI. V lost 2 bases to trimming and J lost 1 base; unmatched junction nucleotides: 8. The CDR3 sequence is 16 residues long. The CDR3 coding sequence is TGTGCCAGCTCACCAAGTCCCGGGACAGCTTCCTACGAGCAGTACTTC. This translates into CASSPSPGTASYEQYF.

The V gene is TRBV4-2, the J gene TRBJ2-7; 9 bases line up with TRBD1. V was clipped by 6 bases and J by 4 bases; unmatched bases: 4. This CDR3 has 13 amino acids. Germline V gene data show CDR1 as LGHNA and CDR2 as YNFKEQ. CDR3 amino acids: CASSRDREYEQYF. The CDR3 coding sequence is TGTGCCAGCAGTCGGGACAGGGAGTACGAGCAGTACTTC.

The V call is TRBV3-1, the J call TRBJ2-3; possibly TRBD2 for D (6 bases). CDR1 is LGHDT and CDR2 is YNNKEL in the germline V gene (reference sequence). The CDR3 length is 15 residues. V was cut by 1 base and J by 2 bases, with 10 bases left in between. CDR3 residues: CASSQAGTVTDTQYF. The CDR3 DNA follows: TGTGCCAGCAGCCAAGCCGGGACTGTCACAGATACGCAGTATTTT.

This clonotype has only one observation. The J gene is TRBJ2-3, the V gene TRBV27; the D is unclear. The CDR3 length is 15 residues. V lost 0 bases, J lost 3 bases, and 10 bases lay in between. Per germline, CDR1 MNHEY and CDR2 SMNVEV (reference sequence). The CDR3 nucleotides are TGTGCCAGCAGTTTATCGGCGGTGGGGACAGATACGCAGTATTTT. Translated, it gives CASSLSAVGTDTQYF.